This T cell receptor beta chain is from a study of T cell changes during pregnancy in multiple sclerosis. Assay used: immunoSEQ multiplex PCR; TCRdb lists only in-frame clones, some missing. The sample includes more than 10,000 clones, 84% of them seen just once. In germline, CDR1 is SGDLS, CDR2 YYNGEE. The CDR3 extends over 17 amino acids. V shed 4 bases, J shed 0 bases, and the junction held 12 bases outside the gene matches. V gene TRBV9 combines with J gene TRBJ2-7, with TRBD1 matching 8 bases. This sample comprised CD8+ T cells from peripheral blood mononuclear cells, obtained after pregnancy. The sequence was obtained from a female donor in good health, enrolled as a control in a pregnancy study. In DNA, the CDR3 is TGTGCCAGCAGCCCATTTCGGGGGACAGGCAACTCCTACGAGCAGTACTTC. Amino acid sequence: CASSPFRGTGNSYEQYF.